This T cell receptor beta chain was documented in a study of blood T cell repertoires in COVID-19. Study details: The origin of the acute and convalescent COVID-19 samples was the United States, Italy and Spain. From T cells, B-cell-depleted T cells, or PBMCs came the material, which was cDNA or gDNA.

Trimming pared 4 bases from V and 4 bases from J, leaving 22 bases between. The CDR3 spans 17 residues. CDR1 MNHNS and CDR2 SASEGT come from the germline V gene. Original processing notes: Nucleated cell number was recorded as an estimate derived from reference gene primer amplification. Profiling relied on immunoSEQ multiplex PCR, and the TCRdb table lists in-frame clones only, not all of them. V and J calls and clone size are as listed in that table; D and trimming were resolved from the DNA. The sample yields 300,000 to 350,000 clones, roughly 88% seen once. In terms of age and location, participants ranged from about 18 to 89 years and lived in about two dozen US areas.

This receptor was identified in a man aged 30-40 years who had recovered from COVID-19. Material for sequencing was PBMCs or T cells enriched from blood (not recorded which). This sequence joins TRBV6-1 and TRBJ1-2, with D tentatively TRBD1 (5 bases). The CDR3: CASSGYTERQRFYGYTF. The CDR3 nucleotides are TGTGCCAGCAGTGGCTATACTGAACGACAGAGATTCTATGGCTACACCTTC.